This TCR beta chain was recovered during a study of T cells in Graves' hyperthyroidism and ophthalmopathy. Study-wide results and limits: Classification by a 13 V-J model distinguished ophthalmopathy from stable hyperthyroidism. Within blood appeared most thyroid clonotypes that had expanded above 0.001.

Germline V CDR1 and CDR2: SGHNT, YYREEE (reference sequence). Trimming shortened V by 3 bases and J by 3 bases, and 16 bases separated the two germline ends. The length of the CDR3 is 15 residues. Amplified TCR beta CDR3 regions came from RNA transcripts. A set of HTBI primers served as the primers for a first-round RT-PCR of the TCR CDR3. TCRdb re-analysed the multiplex PCR reads in MiXCR, keeping a single row per CDR3 protein. Counted here are roughly 96,000 distinct CDR3 sequences, around 50% occurring once; the ten biggest clones make up less than 30%. Comment on this clonotype: What it binds is unknown.

Stable hyperthyroidism: no ophthalmopathy progression over 18 months of follow-up. PBMCs were obtained from over 8.5 ml fresh peripheral blood. The chain links TRBV5-4 to TRBJ2-7, with D perhaps TRBD1 or TRBD2 (6 bases each). The clonotype was recovered from a woman aged 35 to 49 with Graves' hyperthyroidism. Material: blood. CDR3 sequence: CASSYEAGEVYEQYF. The CDR3 DNA is TGTGCCAGCAGCTACGAAGCAGGGGAGGTCTACGAGCAGTACTTC.